This TCR beta chain was captured in a study of blood T cells in healthy people across ages (dated by TCRdb to about 2015). The study in broad terms: In model experiments, template switching captured about one uniquely barcoded TCR beta cDNA molecule for every two T cells. To avoid experimental bias, donors of different ages were randomly spread across the sequencing lanes. Donors were grouped into four age groups: young (average 16 years), middle-aged (around 39), aged (roughly 62) and long-lived (just over 80). To track age-related changes in TCR beta repertoire diversity, the study relied on deep sequencing normalized with unique cDNA molecular identifiers. For two donors (one aged 18 to 29 and one aged 80 or older), the study analyzed two additional independent replicas of 1 million unique cDNA reads from the same blood draw. General findings and caveats noted by the study authors: Observed TCR beta diversity per million T cells fell roughly linearly with age, and a significant reduction was already apparent by age around 40. A strong correlation was found between observed TCR beta diversity and the percentage of naive T cells measured by flow cytometry. Compared with the aged group, the long-lived group had more naive CD4+ T cells, fewer expanded clones and increased TCR diversity, suggesting age selection. Conclusive comparison of naive and antigen-experienced compartments was prevented by the profiling of bulk unsorted PBMCs. Total diversity estimates from one million sequenced T cells were considered lower bounds and underestimates. Because donor CMV infection status was unknown, age-related changes in expanded clonotypes were potentially confounded.

Libraries were constructed by 5' RACE. TCRdb names Illumina HiSeq 2500 as the instrument used. A second PCR of roughly 7 to 11 cycles was performed with a sample-barcoded 5' primer and a J-beta primer mix. A unique molecular identifier was introduced onto each TCR beta cDNA molecule by a template-switch 5' adaptor carrying 12 random nucleotides. Each sample yielded at least 3 million CDR3-containing paired-end reads. First-strand cDNA synthesis was performed from all RNA using the Mint cDNA synthesis kit, with priming by a TRBC-specific oligonucleotide. Following uracil-DNA glycosylase treatment, a first 18-cycle PCR with universal primers M1SS and BC2_uni_R was performed on all cDNA. Concerning the study's data processing: For normalization, 1 million high-quality reads, each with a distinct molecular identifier, were randomly selected from each sample. Instead of being binned into consensus sequences, reads that shared molecular identifiers were thrown out. MiTCR, run with a Q25 quality threshold and the strictest error-elimination algorithm, handled CDR3 identification, clonotype clustering and error correction. A nonparametric unseen species model using Euler transformation provided a lower-bound estimate of total TCR beta diversity. In-frame beta chains were kept once TCRdb had trimmed the public reads at Q25 with fastp and called clones with MiXCR. Records with the same CDR3 protein are collapsed into one entry carrying the most frequent genes and DNA. It is TCRdb's table, rather than the study itself, that gives the V and J calls and clone size. Across this sample there are 650,000 to 950,000 distinct CDR3 sequences, with more than 40% seen only once. About 21% of the sample comes from the top ten.

Its CDR3 holds 15 amino acids, cysteine through phenylalanine. Only CDR3 DNA remains: 45 bases, in frame from the first base. CDR1 and CDR2, per the germline V gene, are MGHRA and YSYEKL. V drops 1 base and J drops 1 base, leaving 11 bases in between. This clonotype has just a few counts. Its antigen remains unidentified. Base qualities were left out, and no much larger clone turns up one base away. Systemically healthy Caucasian individuals from Russia, 35 to 50 in total and aged roughly 6 to 100 years, were included as donors. Roughly 9.5 milliliters of peripheral blood were drawn from each donor into EDTA-treated Vacutainer tubes. PBMCs were isolated by Ficoll-Paque density-gradient centrifugation, with at least 7 million obtained per sample. Total RNA, at least 5 micrograms per sample, was extracted from PBMCs with Trizol reagent. For every donor, an aliquot of PBMCs went through flow cytometry to measure the percentages of naive CD45RAhigh/CD27high T cells.

The clonotype was recovered from a man in his sixties in good health. This chain is built from TRBV4-1 and TRBJ2-7, with TRBD1 tentatively as D gene (7 bases match). Sequencing was carried out using blood. In nucleotide form, the sequence is TGCGCCAGCAGCCAAGCCGCGGGACAGTCCTACGAGCAGTACTTC. It translates as CASSQAAGQSYEQYF.